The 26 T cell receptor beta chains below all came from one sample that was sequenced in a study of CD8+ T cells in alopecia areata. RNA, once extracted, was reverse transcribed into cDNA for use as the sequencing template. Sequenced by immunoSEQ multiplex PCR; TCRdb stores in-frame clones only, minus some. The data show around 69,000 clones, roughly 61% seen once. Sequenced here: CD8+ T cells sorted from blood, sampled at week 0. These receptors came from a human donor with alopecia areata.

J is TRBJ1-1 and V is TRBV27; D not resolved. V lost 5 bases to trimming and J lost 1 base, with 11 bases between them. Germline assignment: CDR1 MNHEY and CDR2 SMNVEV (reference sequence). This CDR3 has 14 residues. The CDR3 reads CASSPSAGNTEAFF. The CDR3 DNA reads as TGTGCCAGCAGTCCCTCAGCAGGGAACACTGAAGCTTTCTTT.

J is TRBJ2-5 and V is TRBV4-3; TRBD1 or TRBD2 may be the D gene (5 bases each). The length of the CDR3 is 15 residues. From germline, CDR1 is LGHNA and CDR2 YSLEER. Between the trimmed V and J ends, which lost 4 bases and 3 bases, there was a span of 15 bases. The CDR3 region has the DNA TGCGCCAGCAGCCTAGGGGACCGCTCGAAAGAGACCCAGTACTTC. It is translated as CASSLGDRSKETQYF.

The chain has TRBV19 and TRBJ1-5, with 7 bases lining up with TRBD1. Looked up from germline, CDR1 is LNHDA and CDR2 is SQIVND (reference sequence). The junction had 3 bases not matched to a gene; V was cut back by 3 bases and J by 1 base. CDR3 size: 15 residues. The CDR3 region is CASSMQGGSNQPQHF. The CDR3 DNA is TGTGCCAGTAGTATGCAGGGGGGGAGCAATCAGCCCCAGCATTTT. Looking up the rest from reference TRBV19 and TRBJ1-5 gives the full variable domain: DGGITQSPKYLFRKEGQNVTLSCEQNLNHDAMYWYRQDPGQGLRLIYYSQIVNDFQKGDIAEGYSVSREKKESFPLTVTSAQKNPTAFYLCASSMQGGSNQPQHFGDGTRLSIL.

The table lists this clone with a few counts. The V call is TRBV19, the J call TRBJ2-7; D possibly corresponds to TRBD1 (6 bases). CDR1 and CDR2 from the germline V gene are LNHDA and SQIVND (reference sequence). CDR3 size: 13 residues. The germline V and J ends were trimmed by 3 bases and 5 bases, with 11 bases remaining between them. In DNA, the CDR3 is TGTGCCAGTAGTATGCAGGGGCCCAACGAGCAGTACTTC. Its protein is CASSMQGPNEQYF. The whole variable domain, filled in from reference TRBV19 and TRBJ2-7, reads DGGITQSPKYLFRKEGQNVTLSCEQNLNHDAMYWYRQDPGQGLRLIYYSQIVNDFQKGDIAEGYSVSREKKESFPLTVTSAQKNPTAFYLCASSMQGPNEQYFGPGTRLTVT.

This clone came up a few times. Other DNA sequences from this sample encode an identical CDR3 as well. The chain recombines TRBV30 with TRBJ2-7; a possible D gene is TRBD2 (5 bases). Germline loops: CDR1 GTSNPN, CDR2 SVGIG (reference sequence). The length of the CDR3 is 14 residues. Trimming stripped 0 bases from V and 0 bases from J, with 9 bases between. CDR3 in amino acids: CAWSVSSGSYEQYF. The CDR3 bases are TGTGCCTGGAGTGTGAGCAGCGGCTCCTACGAGCAGTACTTC.

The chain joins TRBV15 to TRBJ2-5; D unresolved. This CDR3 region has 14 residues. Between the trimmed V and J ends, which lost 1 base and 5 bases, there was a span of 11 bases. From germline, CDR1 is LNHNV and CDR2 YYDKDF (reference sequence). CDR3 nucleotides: TGTGCCACCAGCAGAGCAAGGGTACGGGAGACCCAGTACTTC. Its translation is CATSRARVRETQYF.

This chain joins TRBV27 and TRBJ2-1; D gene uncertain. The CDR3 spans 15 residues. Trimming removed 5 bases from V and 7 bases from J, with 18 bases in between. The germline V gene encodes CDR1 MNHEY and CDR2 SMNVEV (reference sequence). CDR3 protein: CASSTVAKAMNEQFF. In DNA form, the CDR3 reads TGTGCCAGCAGTACCGTGGCAAAAGCGATGAATGAGCAGTTCTTC.

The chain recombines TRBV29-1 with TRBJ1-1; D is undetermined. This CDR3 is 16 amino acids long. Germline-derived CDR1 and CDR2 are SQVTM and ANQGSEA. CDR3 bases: TGCACCGAGAGCCTCTTTTCAGTGGGAACTAACACTGAAGCTTTCTTT. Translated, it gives CTESLFSVGTNTEAFF.

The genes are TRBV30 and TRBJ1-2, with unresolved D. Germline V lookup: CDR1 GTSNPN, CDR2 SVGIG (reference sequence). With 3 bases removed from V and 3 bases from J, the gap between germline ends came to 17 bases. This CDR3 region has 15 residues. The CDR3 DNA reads TGTGCCTGGAGCCGCGCTACAGAGTCTCACTATGGCTACACCTTC. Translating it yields CAWSRATESHYGYTF.

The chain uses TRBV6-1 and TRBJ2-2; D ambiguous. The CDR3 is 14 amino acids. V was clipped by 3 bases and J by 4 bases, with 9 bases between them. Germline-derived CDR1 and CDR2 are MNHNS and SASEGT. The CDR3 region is CASSDSPRTGELFF. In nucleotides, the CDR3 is TGTGCCAGCAGTGATAGCCCTCGCACCGGGGAGCTGTTTTTT.

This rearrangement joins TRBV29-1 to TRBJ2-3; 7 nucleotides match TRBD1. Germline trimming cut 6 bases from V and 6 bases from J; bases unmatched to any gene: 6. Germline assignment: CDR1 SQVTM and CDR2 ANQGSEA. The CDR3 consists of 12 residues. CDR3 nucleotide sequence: TGCAGCGTGAAGACAGGGATGGATACGCAGTATTTT. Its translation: CSVKTGMDTQYF.

CDR3 sequence reads: CSAYVGELFF. For the CDR3, the DNA is TGCAGCGCTTACGTCGGGGAGCTGTTTTTT. This sequence joins TRBV29-1 and TRBJ2-2; D not certain. The germline V gene encodes CDR1 SQVTM and CDR2 ANQGSEA. This CDR3 has 10 amino acids. Trimming pared 7 bases from V and 7 bases from J, leaving 7 bases between.

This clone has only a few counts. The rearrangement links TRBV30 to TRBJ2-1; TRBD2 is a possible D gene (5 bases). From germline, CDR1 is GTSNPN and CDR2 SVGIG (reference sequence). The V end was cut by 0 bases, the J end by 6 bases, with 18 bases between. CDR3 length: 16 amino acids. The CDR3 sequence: CAWSVRRLPSPNEQFF. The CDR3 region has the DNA TGTGCCTGGAGTGTTCGGAGGCTGCCCTCTCCCAATGAGCAGTTCTTC. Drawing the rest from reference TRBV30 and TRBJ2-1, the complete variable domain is SQTIHQWPATLVQPVGSPLSLECTVEGTSNPNLYWYRQAAGRGLQLLFYSVGIGQISSEVPQNLSASRPQDRQFILSSKKLLLSDSGFYLCAWSVRRLPSPNEQFFGPGTRLTVL.

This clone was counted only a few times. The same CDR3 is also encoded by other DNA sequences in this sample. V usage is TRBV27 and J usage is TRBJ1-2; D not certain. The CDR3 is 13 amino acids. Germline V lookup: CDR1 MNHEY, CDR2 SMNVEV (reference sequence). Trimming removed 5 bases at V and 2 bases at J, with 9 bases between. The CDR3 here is CASSLGRNYGYTF. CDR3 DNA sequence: TGTGCCAGCAGTCTAGGACGGAACTATGGCTACACCTTC.

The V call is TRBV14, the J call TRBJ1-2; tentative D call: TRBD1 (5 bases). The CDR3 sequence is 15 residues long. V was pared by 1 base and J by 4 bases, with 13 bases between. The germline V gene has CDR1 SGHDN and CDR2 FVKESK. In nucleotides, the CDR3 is TGTGCCAGCAGCCAAGCTCCCAGGGTGCCCTATGGCTACACCTTC. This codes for CASSQAPRVPYGYTF.

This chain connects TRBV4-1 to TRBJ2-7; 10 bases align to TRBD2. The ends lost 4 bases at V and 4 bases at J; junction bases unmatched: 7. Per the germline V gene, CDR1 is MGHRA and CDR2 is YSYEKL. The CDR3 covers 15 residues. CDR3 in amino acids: CASSPASGGAYEQYF. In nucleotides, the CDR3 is TGCGCCAGCAGCCCCGCCAGCGGGGGGGCTTACGAGCAGTACTTC.

The CDR3 loop reads CSVEDHLGDYEQYF. CDR3 bases: TGCAGCGTTGAAGATCACCTCGGGGACTACGAGCAGTACTTC. V usage is TRBV29-1 and J usage is TRBJ2-7; TRBD2 is a possible D gene (5 bases). The germline CDR1 and CDR2 sequences are SQVTM and ANQGSEA. The CDR3 loop spans 14 amino acids. V was trimmed by 0 bases and J by 3 bases, leaving 12 bases between them.

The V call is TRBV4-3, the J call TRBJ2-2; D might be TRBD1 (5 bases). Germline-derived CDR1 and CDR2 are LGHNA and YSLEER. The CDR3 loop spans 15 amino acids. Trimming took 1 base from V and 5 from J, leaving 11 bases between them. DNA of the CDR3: TGCGCCAGCAGCCAAGCCACAGGCCAGACCGGGGAGCTGTTTTTT. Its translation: CASSQATGQTGELFF.

The CDR3 here is CASSPRLDEQFF. CDR3 coding DNA: TGTGCCAGCAGCCCGCGGTTGGATGAGCAGTTCTTC. This chain connects TRBV9 to TRBJ2-1, with unresolved D. Trimming stripped 4 bases from V and 8 bases from J, with 10 bases between. The CDR3 has 12 amino acids. Germline CDR1 SGDLS, CDR2 YYNGEE.

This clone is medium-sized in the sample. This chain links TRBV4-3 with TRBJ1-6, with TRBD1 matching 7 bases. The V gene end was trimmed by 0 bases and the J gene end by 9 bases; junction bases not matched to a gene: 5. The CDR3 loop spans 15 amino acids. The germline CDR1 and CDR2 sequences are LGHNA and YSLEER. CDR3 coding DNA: TGCGCCAGCAGCCAAGATGGAGAGGGGGCTTCACCCCTCCACTTT. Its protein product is CASSQDGEGASPLHF.

CDR3 region: CASSLGGPLSGNTIYF. For the CDR3, the DNA is TGTGCCAGCAGTTTAGGAGGACCGCTTTCTGGAAACACCATATATTTT. This chain links TRBV27 with TRBJ1-3, with D uncertain. Trimming shortened V by 2 bases and J by 1 base, and 12 bases separated the two germline ends. This CDR3 is built from 16 residues. Germline CDR1 MNHEY, CDR2 SMNVEV (reference sequence).

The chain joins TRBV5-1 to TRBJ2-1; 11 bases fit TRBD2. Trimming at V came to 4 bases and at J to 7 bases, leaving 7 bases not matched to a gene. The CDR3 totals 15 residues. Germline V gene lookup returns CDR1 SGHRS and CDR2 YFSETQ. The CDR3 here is CASSIAGGPGNEQFF. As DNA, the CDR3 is TGCGCCAGCAGCATAGCGGGGGGGCCTGGTAATGAGCAGTTCTTC.

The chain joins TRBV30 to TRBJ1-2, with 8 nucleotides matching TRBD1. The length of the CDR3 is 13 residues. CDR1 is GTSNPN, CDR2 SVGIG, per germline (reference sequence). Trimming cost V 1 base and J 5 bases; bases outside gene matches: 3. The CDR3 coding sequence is TGTGCCTGGAGTGGACAGGGGAATTATGGCTACACCTTC. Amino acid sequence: CAWSGQGNYGYTF.

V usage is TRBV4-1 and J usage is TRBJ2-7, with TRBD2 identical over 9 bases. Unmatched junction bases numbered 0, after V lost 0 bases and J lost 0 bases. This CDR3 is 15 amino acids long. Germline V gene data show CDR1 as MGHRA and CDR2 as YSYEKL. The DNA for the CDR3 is TGCGCCAGCAGCCAAGAACTAGCGGGCTCCTACGAGCAGTACTTC. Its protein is CASSQELAGSYEQYF.

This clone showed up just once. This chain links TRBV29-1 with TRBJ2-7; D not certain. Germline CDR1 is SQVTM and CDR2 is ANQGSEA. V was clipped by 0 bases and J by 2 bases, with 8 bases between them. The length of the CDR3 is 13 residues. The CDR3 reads CSVEDGDTYEQYF. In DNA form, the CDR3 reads TGCAGCGTTGAAGATGGGGATACCTACGAGCAGTACTTC.

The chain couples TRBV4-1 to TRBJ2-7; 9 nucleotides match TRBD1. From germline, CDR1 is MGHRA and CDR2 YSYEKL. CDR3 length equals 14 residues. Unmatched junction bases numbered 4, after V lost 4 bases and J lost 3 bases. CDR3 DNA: TGCGCCAGCAGCCCCGGGACAGGGATCTACGAGCAGTACTTC. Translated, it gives CASSPGTGIYEQYF.